These 18 T cell receptor beta chains were all obtained from the same sample, sequenced in a study of blood T cell repertoires in COVID-19. TCRdb keeps only in-frame clones here, not all; method: immunoSEQ multiplex PCR. Here the sample spans 140,000 to 150,000 clones, 78% being singletons. Input material: PBMCs or T cells enriched from blood (not recorded which). Source of these receptors: a woman aged 45-59 years who had recovered from COVID-19.

This clone came up a few times. V gene TRBV2 combines with J gene TRBJ1-1, with 8 bases fitting TRBD1. CDR3 length equals 12 residues. The trim removed 11 bases at V and 11 bases at J, leaving 13 bases unmatched. From germline, CDR1 is SNHLY and CDR2 FYNNEI. The CDR3 here is CARETGAKDAFF. For the CDR3, the DNA is TGTGCCCGAGAGACAGGGGCGAAGGATGCTTTCTTT. Drawing the rest from reference TRBV2 and TRBJ1-1, the complete variable domain is EPEVTQTPSHQVTQMGQEVILRCVPISNHLYFYWYRQILGQKVEFLVSFYNNEISEKSEIFDDQFSVERPDGSNFTLKIRSTKLEDSAMYFCARETGAKDAFFGQGTRLTVV.

This clone was observed at least ten times. The chain has TRBV10-2 and TRBJ2-3, with 9 bases identical to TRBD2. CDR1 WSHSY and CDR2 SAAADI come from the germline V gene. The V and J ends lost 0 bases and 5 bases, in that order; junction bases with no gene match: 3. CDR3 length: 15 amino acids. DNA for the CDR3: TGCGCCAGCAGTGAGTCCCAGCGGGGGGTAGATACGCAGTATTTT. Protein product: CASSESQRGVDTQYF.

The CDR3 spells CASSAQSGRGETDTQYF. The CDR3 DNA sequence: TGCGCCAGCAGCGCTCAATCGGGGCGGGGGGAAACAGATACGCAGTATTTT. The chain has TRBV5-1 and TRBJ2-3; the match to TRBD2 covers 8 bases. Germline CDR1 and CDR2: SGHRS and YFSETQ. V was pared by 4 bases and J by 3 bases, with 13 bases of the junction left unmatched. The CDR3 consists of 17 residues.

This chain joins TRBV5-1 and TRBJ2-1, with 7 bases fitting TRBD2. V lost 1 base and J lost 2; bases outside the gene matches: 3. This CDR3 has 15 amino acids. Germline CDR1 is SGHRS and CDR2 is YFSETQ. CDR3 nucleotide sequence: TGCGCCAGCAGCTTGAGCGGGGATACCTACAATGAGCAGTTCTTC. It codes for CASSLSGDTYNEQFF.

The chain combines TRBV6-1 with TRBJ1-1; TRBD1 aligns across 8 bases. Germline loops: CDR1 MNHNS, CDR2 SASEGT. V shed 3 bases and J 4 bases; nucleotides not matched to a gene: 4. The CDR3 consists of 14 residues. CDR3 loop: CASSDQGAPTEAFF. CDR3 in DNA: TGTGCCAGCAGTGACCAGGGGGCTCCCACTGAAGCTTTCTTT.

The chain couples TRBV4-2 to TRBJ1-3, with unresolved D. V was pared by 1 base and J by 0 bases, with 7 bases between. The CDR3 extends over 15 amino acids. The germline CDR1 and CDR2 sequences are LGHNA and YNFKEQ. The CDR3 spells CASSQATASGNTIYF. CDR3 in DNA: TGTGCCAGCAGCCAAGCTACAGCCTCTGGAAACACCATATATTTT.

The gene calls are TRBV6-5 and TRBJ1-5, with 9 positions matching TRBD1. Germline V gene data show CDR1 as MNHEY and CDR2 as SVGAGI. V lost 6 bases to trimming and J lost 7 bases; unmatched junction nucleotides: 7. The CDR3 loop spans 14 amino acids. DNA of the CDR3: TGTGCCAGCAGCCCCGGGACAGGGTACCAGCCCCAGCATTTT. This sequence encodes CASSPGTGYQPQHF.

The V call is TRBV28, the J call TRBJ1-1, with D possibly being TRBD1 (5 bases). With 3 bases removed from V and 0 bases from J, the gap between germline ends came to 8 bases. Germline CDR1 MDHEN, CDR2 SYDVKM. The CDR3 is 14 amino acids. The CDR3 sequence is CASSLQGLNTEAFF. The CDR3 DNA reads TGTGCCAGCAGTTTGCAGGGCTTGAACACTGAAGCTTTCTTT.

This chain uses TRBV11-3 with TRBJ2-7; TRBD1 aligns across 7 bases. The V segment lost 2 bases and the J segment 2 bases; nucleotides outside the gene matches: 12. From germline, CDR1 is SGHNT and CDR2 YENEEA. This CDR3 is built from 17 residues. The CDR3 region is CASSLTGEKGQPYEQYV. The CDR3 region has the DNA TGTGCCAGCAGCTTAACTGGGGAAAAGGGACAGCCCTACGAGCAGTACGTC.

The chain's CDR3 is CATSRDRGQGNTEAFF. CDR3 sequence (DNA): TGTGCCACCAGCAGAGATAGAGGACAGGGGAACACTGAAGCTTTCTTT. The gene calls are TRBV15 and TRBJ1-1; TRBD1 matches at 8 bases. This CDR3 has 16 amino acids. CDR1 and CDR2 from the germline V gene are LNHNV and YYDKDF (reference sequence). V lost 0 bases and J lost 1; bases outside the gene matches: 4. Drawing the rest from reference TRBV15 and TRBJ1-1, the complete variable domain is DAMVIQNPRYQVTQFGKPVTLSCSQTLNHNVMYWYQQKSSQAPKLLFHYYDKDFNNEADTPDNFQSRRPNTSFCFLDIRSPGLGDTAMYLCATSRDRGQGNTEAFFGQGTRLTVV.

In this sample, this clone turned up once. This sequence joins TRBV29-1 and TRBJ1-4; D is perhaps TRBD1 (5 bases). V was pared by 6 bases and J by 8 bases, with 19 bases between. The CDR3 spans 14 residues. CDR1 and CDR2 (germline): SQVTM, ANQGSEA. CDR3 sequence: CSVDMGPGEEKLFF. For the CDR3, the DNA is TGCAGCGTGGATATGGGGCCGGGCGAAGAAAAACTGTTTTTT.

V is TRBV5-1 and J is TRBJ2-1; D is possibly TRBD2 (6 bases). V dropped 0 bases and J dropped 6 bases, with 10 bases sitting between them. The CDR3 is 14 amino acids. Germline assignment: CDR1 SGHRS and CDR2 YFSETQ. The CDR3 nucleotides read TGCGCCAGCAGCTTGGCCGGAGGGGTCAATGAGCAGTTCTTC. Amino acid sequence: CASSLAGGVNEQFF.

The CDR3 DNA follows: TGTGCCAGGGGGGACAGCGTTGACCGGGAGCTGTTTTTT. It is translated as CARGDSVDRELFF. This chain connects TRBV2 to TRBJ2-2; TRBD1 agrees at 7 bases. The CDR3 extends over 13 amino acids. Per the germline V gene, CDR1 is SNHLY and CDR2 is FYNNEI. V gave up 9 bases and J gave up 9 bases; unmatched junction bases: 10.

The chain carries TRBV11-2 and TRBJ2-5; TRBD1 matches 12 bases. V was pared by 5 bases and J by 4 bases, with 11 bases of the junction left unmatched. CDR1 SGHAT and CDR2 FQNNGV come from the germline V gene. The CDR3 covers 17 residues. The CDR3 DNA sequence: TGTGCCAGCAGCCAGAACCCGGGACAGGGGGCTGGAGAGACCCAGTACTTC. The encoded protein is CASSQNPGQGAGETQYF.

V gene TRBV28 combines with J gene TRBJ2-1, with 7 bases that match TRBD2. The CDR3 contains 13 residues. The germline gives CDR1 MDHEN, CDR2 SYDVKM. Losses at the gene ends were 4 bases for V and 15 bases for J; bases not matched to a gene: 12. The CDR3 spells CASSSMGRGNLFF. The CDR3 bases are TGTGCCAGCAGTTCTATGGGGCGGGGGAATTTGTTCTTC. Variable domain in full (rest from reference TRBV28 and TRBJ2-1): DVKVTQSSRYLVKRTGEKVFLECVQDMDHENMFWYRQDPGLGLRLIYFSYDVKMKEKGDIPEGYSVSREKKERFSLILESASTNQTSMYLCASSSMGRGNLFFGPGTRLTVL.

The chain uses TRBV5-6 and TRBJ1-2; D gene unclear. The germline V gene encodes CDR1 SGHDT and CDR2 YYEEEE. Between the trimmed V and J ends, which lost 0 bases and 1 base, there was a span of 7 bases. The CDR3 is made up of 14 amino acids. The CDR3 here is CASSLVSGNYGYTF. The CDR3 nucleotides read TGTGCCAGCAGCTTGGTTTCGGGTAACTATGGCTACACCTTC.

The chain joins TRBV28 to TRBJ2-3; the match to TRBD1 covers 8 bases. This CDR3 region has 16 residues. After removal of 6 bases from V and 3 bases from J, the junction contained 11 bases not matched to a gene. Germline assignment: CDR1 MDHEN and CDR2 SYDVKM. The CDR3 bases are TGTGCCAGCAGCGACCCAGGGGGCCGGGGAACAGATACGCAGTATTTT. It yields the protein CASSDPGGRGTDTQYF.

This clone was recorded only once. This chain links TRBV6-5 with TRBJ1-3; D is uncertain. Trimming took off 7 bases at V and 0 bases at J, with 13 bases between the two ends. The CDR3 extends over 15 amino acids. The germline V gene has CDR1 MNHEY and CDR2 SVGAGI. CDR3 in DNA: TGTGCCAGCACCGAGGGCGCCGGCTCTGGAAACACCATATATTTT. Amino acids: CASTEGAGSGNTIYF.